The present entry profiles one T cell receptor beta chain with its context. Germline V gene sequence: CDR1 SGHDT, CDR2 YYEEEE. The CDR3 consists of 14 residues. V was trimmed by 4 bases and J by 5 bases, leaving 15 bases between them. This record belongs to a study of cytomegalovirus exposure and HLA in healthy donors. Study context: An earlier analysis found 117 million unique TCR beta sequences from approximately 200 million T cells.

13 Jbeta primers and 60 Vbeta primers were used for the PCR. The method was immunoSEQ multiplex PCR; TCRdb's version includes in-frame clones alone and lacks a portion of them. The sample includes just over 80,000 clones, roughly 79% of them seen just once. The chain recombines TRBV5-6 with TRBJ2-5, with D tentatively TRBD2 (5 bases). The sequenced sample was PBMCs. This sequence was found in a man younger than 35 in good health and CMV-seropositive. The CDR3 sequence is CASSLPAGGETQYF. CDR3 nucleotide sequence: TGTGCCAGCAGCCTCCCCGCCGGAGGTGAGACCCAGTACTTC. Filled out from reference TRBV5-6 and TRBJ2-5, the complete variable domain reads DAGVTQSPTHLIKTRGQQVTLRCSPKSGHDTVSWYQQALGQGPQFIFQYYEEEERQRGNFPDRFSGHQFPNYSSELNVNALLLGDSALYLCASSLPAGGETQYFGPGTRLLVL.